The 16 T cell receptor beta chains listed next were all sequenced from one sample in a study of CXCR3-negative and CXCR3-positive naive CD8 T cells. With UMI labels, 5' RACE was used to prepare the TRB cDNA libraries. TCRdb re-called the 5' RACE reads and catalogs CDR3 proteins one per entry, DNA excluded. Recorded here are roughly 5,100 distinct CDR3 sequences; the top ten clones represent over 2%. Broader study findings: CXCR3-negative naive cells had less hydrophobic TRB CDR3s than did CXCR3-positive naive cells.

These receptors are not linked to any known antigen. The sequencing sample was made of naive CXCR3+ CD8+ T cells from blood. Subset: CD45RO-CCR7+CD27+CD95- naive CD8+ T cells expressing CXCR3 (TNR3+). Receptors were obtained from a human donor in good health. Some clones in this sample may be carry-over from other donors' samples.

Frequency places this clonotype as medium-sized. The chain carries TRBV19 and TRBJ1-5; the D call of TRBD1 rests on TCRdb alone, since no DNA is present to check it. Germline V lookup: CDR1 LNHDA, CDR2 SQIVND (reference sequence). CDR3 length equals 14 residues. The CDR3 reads CASSIVARNQPQHF.

The CDR3 loop is CASSQDRQAGSYEQYF. The gene calls are TRBV3-1 and TRBJ2-7; the D gene TCRdb calls, TRBD2, cannot be checked with no DNA. The CDR3 loop spans 16 amino acids. Germline V lookup: CDR1 LGHDT, CDR2 YNNKEL (reference sequence).

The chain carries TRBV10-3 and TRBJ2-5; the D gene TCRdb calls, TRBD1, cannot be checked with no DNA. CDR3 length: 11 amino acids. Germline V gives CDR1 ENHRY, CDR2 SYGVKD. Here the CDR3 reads CAIRRGETQYF.

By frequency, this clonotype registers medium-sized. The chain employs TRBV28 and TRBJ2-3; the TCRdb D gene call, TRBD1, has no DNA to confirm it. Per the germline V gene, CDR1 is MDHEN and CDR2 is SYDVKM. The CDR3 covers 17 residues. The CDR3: CASSLIGTRRRTDTQYF. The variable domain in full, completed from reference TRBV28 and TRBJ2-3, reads DVKVTQSSRYLVKRTGEKVFLECVQDMDHENMFWYRQDPGLGLRLIYFSYDVKMKEKGDIPEGYSVSREKKERFSLILESASTNQTSMYLCASSLIGTRRRTDTQYFGPGTRLTVL.

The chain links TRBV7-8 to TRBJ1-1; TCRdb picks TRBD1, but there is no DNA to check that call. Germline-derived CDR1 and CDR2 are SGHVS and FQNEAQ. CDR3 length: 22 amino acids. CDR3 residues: CASSYGDQSWDAESELNTEAFF.

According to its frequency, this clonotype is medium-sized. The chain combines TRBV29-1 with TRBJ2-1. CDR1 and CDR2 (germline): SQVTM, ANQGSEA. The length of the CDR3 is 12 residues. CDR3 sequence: CSVLGPQGEQFF.

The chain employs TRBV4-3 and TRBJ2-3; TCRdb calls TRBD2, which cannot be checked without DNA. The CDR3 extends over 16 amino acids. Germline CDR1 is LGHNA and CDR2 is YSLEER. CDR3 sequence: CASSQGEDSSTDTQYF.

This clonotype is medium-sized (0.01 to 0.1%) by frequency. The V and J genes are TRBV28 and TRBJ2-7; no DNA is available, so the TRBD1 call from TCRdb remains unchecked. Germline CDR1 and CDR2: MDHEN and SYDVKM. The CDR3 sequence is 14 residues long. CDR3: CASSPRQGAYEQYF.

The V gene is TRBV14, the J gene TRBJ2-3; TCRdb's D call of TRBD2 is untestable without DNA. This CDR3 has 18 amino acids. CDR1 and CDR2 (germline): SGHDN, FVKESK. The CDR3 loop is CASSHSGTSGRGADTQYF.

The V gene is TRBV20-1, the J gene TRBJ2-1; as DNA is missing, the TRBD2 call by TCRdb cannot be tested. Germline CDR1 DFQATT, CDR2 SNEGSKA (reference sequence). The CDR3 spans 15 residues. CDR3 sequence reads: CSARDGTSGYNEQFF.

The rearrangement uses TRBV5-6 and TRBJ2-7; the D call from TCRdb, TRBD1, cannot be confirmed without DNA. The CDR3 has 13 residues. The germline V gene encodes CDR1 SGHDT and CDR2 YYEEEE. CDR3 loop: CASRGAGGYEQYF.

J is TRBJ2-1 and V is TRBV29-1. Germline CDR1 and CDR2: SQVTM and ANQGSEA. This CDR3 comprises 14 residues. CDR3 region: CSVEGKGSYNEQFF.

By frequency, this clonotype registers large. The CDR3 region is CASSQTGNPEAFF. The rearrangement uses TRBV14 and TRBJ1-1. This CDR3 has 13 residues. In germline, CDR1 is SGHDN, CDR2 FVKESK.

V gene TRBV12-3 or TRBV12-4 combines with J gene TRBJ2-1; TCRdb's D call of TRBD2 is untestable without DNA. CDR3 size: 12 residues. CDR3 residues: CASSLTRPEQFF.

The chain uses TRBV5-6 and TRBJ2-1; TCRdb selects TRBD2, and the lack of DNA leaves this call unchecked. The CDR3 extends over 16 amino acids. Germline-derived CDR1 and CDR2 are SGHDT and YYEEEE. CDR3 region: CASSSGLAGPYNEQFF.

The CDR3 protein is CSVDDPRSDEQYF. The J gene is TRBJ2-7, the V gene TRBV29-1. The CDR3 is made up of 13 amino acids. Per the germline V gene, CDR1 is SQVTM and CDR2 is ANQGSEA.